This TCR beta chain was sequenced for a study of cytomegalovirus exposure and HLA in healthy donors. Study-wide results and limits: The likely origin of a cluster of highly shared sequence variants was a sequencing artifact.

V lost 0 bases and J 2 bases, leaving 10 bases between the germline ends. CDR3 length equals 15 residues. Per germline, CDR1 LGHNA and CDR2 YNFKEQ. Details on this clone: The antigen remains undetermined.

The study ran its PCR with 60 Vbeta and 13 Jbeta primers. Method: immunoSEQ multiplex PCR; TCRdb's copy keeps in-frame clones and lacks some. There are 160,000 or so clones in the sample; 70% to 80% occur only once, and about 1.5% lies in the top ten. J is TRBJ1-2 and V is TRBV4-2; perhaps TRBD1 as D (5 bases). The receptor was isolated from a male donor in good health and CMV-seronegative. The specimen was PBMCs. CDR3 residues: CASSQEQGANYGYTF. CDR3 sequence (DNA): TGTGCCAGCAGCCAAGAGCAAGGGGCAAACTATGGCTACACCTTC.